A single sample is the source of the 25 T cell receptor beta chains below, sequenced in a study of blood T cell repertoires in COVID-19. The method was immunoSEQ multiplex PCR; TCRdb's version includes in-frame clones alone and lacks a portion of them. The sample yields some 500,000 clones, about 89% seen once. Material: peripheral blood. Source of these receptors: a woman aged 50 to 60 with COVID-19, enrolled during active disease.

The genes are TRBV9 and TRBJ1-4; 8 bases match TRBD1. Germline V gene lookup returns CDR1 SGDLS and CDR2 YYNGEE. V shed 4 bases, J shed 10 bases, and the junction held 9 bases outside the gene matches. This CDR3 is 14 amino acids long. The CDR3 DNA reads TGTGCCAGCAGCAATGACAGGGGTGGTGGAAAACTGTTTTTT. Translating it yields CASSNDRGGGKLFF.

The rearrangement joins TRBV6-1 to TRBJ1-3; maybe TRBD1 (5 bases). This CDR3 is built from 15 residues. The V gene lost 2 bases and the J gene lost 2 bases, with 10 bases spanning the gap. Germline loops: CDR1 MNHNS, CDR2 SASEGT. The CDR3 here is CASSEQGSPGNTIYF. The CDR3, as DNA: TGTGCCAGCAGTGAACAGGGATCACCTGGAAACACCATATATTTT.

The genes are TRBV6-1 and TRBJ2-5; D gene uncertain. The V end lost 0 bases, the J end lost 4 bases, and 12 bases lay between the germline ends. The V gene's germline CDR1 is MNHNS and CDR2 SASEGT. CDR3 length: 15 residues. CDR3 protein: CASSEAPLLLETQYF. The CDR3 DNA follows: TGTGCCAGCAGTGAAGCCCCTTTATTACTAGAGACCCAGTACTTC.

The V call is TRBV5-4, the J call TRBJ2-7, with 8 bases fitting TRBD1. Germline lookup yields CDR1 SGHNT and CDR2 YYREEE (reference sequence). CDR3 length equals 13 residues. J gave up 5 bases and V 1 base, and 2 bases lay outside the gene matches. CDR3 DNA sequence: TGTGCCAGCAGCTTGCAGGGGGCGGACGAGCAGTACTTC. Amino acids: CASSLQGADEQYF.

V usage is TRBV10-3 and J usage is TRBJ1-2; D is perhaps TRBD1 (5 bases). This CDR3 region has 14 residues. V lost 2 bases and J 8 bases, leaving 15 bases between the germline ends. Germline CDR1 and CDR2: ENHRY and SYGVKD. Here the CDR3 DNA reads TGTGCCATCAGTGAGGGTAGGCCTCCAGGGGGCTACACCTTC. Residues: CAISEGRPPGGYTF.

The chain combines TRBV12-5 with TRBJ2-7, with D possibly matching TRBD1 (6 bases). The V gene's germline CDR1 is LGHNT and CDR2 FRNRAP. The V end was cut by 4 bases, the J end by 0 bases, with 13 bases between. The CDR3 runs 15 residues. The CDR3 region has the DNA TGTGCTAGTGGTTCCCCTCAGGGGCCCTCCTACGAGCAGTACTTC. Its protein product is CASGSPQGPSYEQYF.

This clone was counted only a few times. The CDR3 sequence: CAWTLRLNTGELFF. CDR3 nucleotide sequence: TGTGCCTGGACATTACGGTTGAACACCGGGGAGCTGTTTTTT. The rearrangement links TRBV30 to TRBJ2-2; D is unclear. The CDR3 is made up of 14 amino acids. The germline V gene has CDR1 GTSNPN and CDR2 SVGIG (reference sequence). V dropped 4 bases and J dropped 1 base, with 10 bases sitting between them.

The DNA of the CDR3 is TGTGCCAGCAGTTTAAAGACAGTAGTAAGCTATGGCTACACCTTC. Amino acids: CASSLKTVVSYGYTF. The rearrangement links TRBV27 to TRBJ1-2; a possible D gene is TRBD1 (5 bases). The CDR3 has 15 residues. The V gene lost 2 bases and the J gene lost 4 bases, with 14 bases spanning the gap. Germline assignment: CDR1 MNHEY and CDR2 SMNVEV (reference sequence).

The V call is TRBV6-6, the J call TRBJ1-2; 12 bases agree with TRBD1. CDR3 length: 15 amino acids. The J segment lost 8 bases and the V segment lost 2 bases, leaving 6 bases of the junction unmatched. The germline CDR1 and CDR2 sequences are MNHNY and SVGAGI (reference sequence). CDR3 amino acids: CASSYGDRGPGGYTF. Written as DNA, the CDR3 is TGTGCCAGCAGTTACGGGGACAGGGGGCCTGGGGGCTACACCTTC.

This sequence joins TRBV6-2 or TRBV6-3 and TRBJ2-1; TRBD1 matches at 8 bases. The J segment lost 5 bases and the V segment lost 2 bases, leaving 2 bases of the junction unmatched. CDR3 length equals 14 residues. Germline loops: CDR1 MNHEY, CDR2 SVGEGT. CDR3 loop: CASSYATGDNEQFF. DNA for the CDR3: TGTGCCAGCAGTTACGCGACAGGGGACAATGAGCAGTTCTTC.

This chain joins TRBV9 and TRBJ2-7; a possible D gene is TRBD1 (5 bases). This CDR3 contains 14 residues. Germline values: CDR1 SGDLS, CDR2 YYNGEE. The ends were cut back, 4 bases at V and 2 bases at J, with 13 bases in the middle. CDR3 nucleotides: TGTGCCAGCAGCCTAGGGGTTAGCACCTACGAGCAGTACTTC. It is translated as CASSLGVSTYEQYF.

This chain joins TRBV6-5 and TRBJ1-5, with a tentative D call TRBD1 (6 bases). There are 15 residues in the CDR3. From germline, CDR1 is MNHEY and CDR2 SVGAGI. V was shortened by 6 bases and J by 0 bases, with 12 bases between the two germline ends. The CDR3 DNA follows: TGTGCCAGCAGAAGACAGGTAGATAGCAATCAGCCCCAGCATTTT. Translation gives CASRRQVDSNQPQHF.

This chain uses TRBV5-3 with TRBJ2-7; possibly TRBD1 for D (6 bases). TRBV5-3 is identified as an open reading frame with a role that is uncertain. Trimming shortened V by 1 base and J by 1 base, and 15 bases separated the two germline ends. This CDR3 is built from 16 residues. The CDR3 region is CARSLLGGTISYEQYF. CDR3 sequence (DNA): TGTGCCAGAAGCTTGTTAGGGGGAACAATATCCTACGAGCAGTACTTC.

This chain joins TRBV11-2 and TRBJ2-4; tentatively, D is TRBD2 (6 bases). CDR3 length: 16 amino acids. Germline V gene sequence: CDR1 SGHAT, CDR2 FQNNGV. V lost 4 bases, J lost 2 bases, and 15 bases lay in between. The CDR3 DNA sequence: TGTGCCAGCAGCTCTTGGGGGGTGGGGACCAAAAACATTCAGTACTTC. Translated: CASSSWGVGTKNIQYF.

The chain links TRBV6-1 to TRBJ1-4, with TRBD1 matching over 8 bases. Trimming removed 4 bases from V and 8 bases from J; junction bases left unmatched: 12. This CDR3 comprises 16 residues. The germline V gene encodes CDR1 MNHNS and CDR2 SASEGT. The CDR3 protein is CASSGGGDRGDEKLFF. CDR3 sequence (DNA): TGTGCCAGCAGTGGAGGGGGAGACAGGGGAGACGAAAAACTGTTTTTT.

The rearrangement uses TRBV19 and TRBJ1-1; 7 bases are a match to TRBD1. CDR1 is LNHDA and CDR2 is SQIVND in the germline V gene (reference sequence). The CDR3 spans 14 residues. Unmatched junction bases numbered 12, after V lost 5 bases and J lost 9 bases. The CDR3 DNA reads as TGTGCCAGTAGTTTAGGACAGGAGCGTTTCAAAGCTTTCTTT. It translates to CASSLGQERFKAFF.

This clone is a singleton in its sample. J is TRBJ2-5 and V is TRBV6-6, with a possible D match to TRBD1 (6 bases). Trimming took off 6 bases at V and 1 base at J, with 9 bases between the two ends. Per germline, CDR1 MNHNY and CDR2 SVGAGI (reference sequence). The CDR3 is 13 amino acids. The CDR3 DNA reads as TGTGCCAGCAGCTGGACAGCCCAAGAGACCCAGTACTTC. Translated, it gives CASSWTAQETQYF.

CDR3: CASSPFDGVGPQHF. CDR3 DNA sequence: TGTGCCAGCAGTCCCTTCGACGGGGTTGGGCCCCAGCATTTT. This chain uses TRBV27 with TRBJ1-5; D call uncertain. The CDR3 has 14 amino acids. V dropped 5 bases and J dropped 9 bases, with 17 bases sitting between them. CDR1 is MNHEY, CDR2 SMNVEV, per germline (reference sequence).

The chain uses TRBV11-2 and TRBJ1-4; D is uncertain. The CDR3 covers 13 residues. CDR1 and CDR2 (germline): SGHAT, FQNNGV. Deletions cut 4 bases from V and 13 bases from J, with 16 bases between. DNA of the CDR3: TGTGCCAGCAGCTCCTTGGGGAGGTTTGGACTGTTTTTT. Translation gives CASSSLGRFGLFF.

The chain couples TRBV7-7 to TRBJ2-1; 11 bases are shared with TRBD2. J was trimmed by 9 bases and V by 4 bases; bases with no gene match: 8. The V gene's germline CDR1 is SSHAT and CDR2 FNYEAQ (reference sequence). The CDR3 sequence is 15 residues long. The CDR3 bases are TGTGCCAGCAGCTCTTCCGGGACTAGCGGAGGTGAGCAGTTCTTC. Translation gives CASSSSGTSGGEQFF.

Only one count was recorded for this clone. This sequence joins TRBV28 and TRBJ2-3, with TRBD2 matching over 8 bases. The CDR3 covers 13 residues. Germline-derived CDR1 and CDR2 are MDHEN and SYDVKM. V trimming: 9 bases; J trimming: 10 bases; junction bases outside the gene matches: 12. The CDR3: CASENLGGAAQYF. The CDR3 nucleotides read TGTGCCAGTGAGAACCTCGGGGGGGCGGCGCAGTATTTT.

The rearrangement uses TRBV20-1 and TRBJ1-1; D uncertain. The germline V and J ends were trimmed by 6 bases and 3 bases, with 5 bases remaining between them. CDR1 DFQATT and CDR2 SNEGSKA come from the germline V gene (reference sequence). This CDR3 has 10 amino acids. The CDR3 DNA reads as TGCAGTGCCGGGGACACTGAAGCTTTCTTT. Translation gives CSAGDTEAFF.

This sequence joins TRBV9 and TRBJ2-2, with TRBD2 identical over 9 bases. Germline V gene data show CDR1 as SGDLS and CDR2 as YYNGEE. This CDR3 comprises 15 residues. The junction had 0 bases not matched to a gene; V was cut back by 2 bases and J by 1 base. CDR3 sequence reads: CASSVSGGNTGELFF. The CDR3 bases are TGTGCCAGCAGCGTTAGCGGGGGGAACACCGGGGAGCTGTTTTTT.

The CDR3 DNA reads TGTGCCAGCAGCTTAGGGGGCACGCAAAGTTCCAATCAGCCCCAGCATTTT. Translated, it gives CASSLGGTQSSNQPQHF. This chain joins TRBV7-6 and TRBJ1-5, with D perhaps matching TRBD1 (5 bases). Trimming took off 1 base at V and 3 bases at J, with 16 bases between the two ends. Germline V lookup: CDR1 SGHVS, CDR2 FNYEAQ. The CDR3 length is 17 residues.

The chain links TRBV5-1 to TRBJ2-5; tentative D call: TRBD2 (6 bases). Trimming took 1 base from V and 4 from J, leaving 8 bases between them. The V gene's germline CDR1 is SGHRS and CDR2 YFSETQ. CDR3 size: 13 residues. In DNA, the CDR3 is TGCGCCAGCAGCTTGACTAGCCCAGAGACCCAGTACTTC. It translates to CASSLTSPETQYF.